The 15 T cell receptor beta chains reported below all come from one sample, sequenced in a study of T-cell memory formation after mild COVID-19. TCRdb fed the 5' RACE reads into MiXCR, producing one record per CDR3 protein. The table has roughly 340,000 distinct CDR3 sequences, 20% to 25% seen once. The sample consisted of PBMCs or a T cell subset sorted from them (not recorded which). These receptors all come from a man aged 18-30 years who had mild COVID-19 (a few samples of this study predate the infection). Cell type and time point are not known.

Comment on this clonotype: Germline and junction disagree at one end, which may indicate a read error. The rearrangement joins TRBV29-1 to TRBJ2-7; D not resolved. This CDR3 is 11 amino acids long. CDR1 SQVTM and CDR2 ANQGSEA come from the germline V gene. The CDR3 here is CRVEIFDEQYF. In nucleotides, the CDR3 is TGCAGAGTTGAAATTTTCGACGAGCAGTACTTC.

V usage is TRBV7-2 and J usage is TRBJ2-3, with 10 bases that match TRBD2. The CDR3 runs 17 residues. With V trimmed by 5 bases and J by 6 bases, 14 bases remained unmatched. CDR1 is SGHTA and CDR2 is FQGNSA in the germline V gene. The CDR3 sequence: CASSHGRSGGAADTQYF. The DNA of the CDR3 is TGTGCCAGCAGCCATGGAAGGAGCGGGGGGGCCGCGGATACGCAGTATTTT.

The gene calls are TRBV20-1 and TRBJ2-5; D assignment may be TRBD1 or TRBD2 (5 bases each). The CDR3 consists of 15 residues. Germline CDR1 and CDR2: DFQATT and SNEGSKA (reference sequence). Trimming took off 6 bases at V and 5 bases at J, with 22 bases between the two ends. The CDR3 DNA reads as TGCAGTGCCACACCTCCGGGACCCGCCAGGGAGACCCAGTACTTC. Residues: CSATPPGPARETQYF.

This clonotype was seen more than once but under ten times. This chain links TRBV28 with TRBJ2-7; TRBD1 is a possible D gene (5 bases). There are 13 residues in the CDR3. Germline CDR1 is MDHEN and CDR2 is SYDVKM. Trimming shortened V by 1 base and J by 6 bases, and 10 bases separated the two germline ends. The CDR3 loop is CASSLSQGGEQYV. The CDR3 nucleotides read TGTGCCAGCAGTTTATCGCAGGGTGGCGAGCAGTACGTC.

The rearrangement uses TRBV19 and TRBJ2-1; D tentatively reads TRBD1 or TRBD2 (6 bases each). From germline, CDR1 is LNHDA and CDR2 SQIVND (reference sequence). The CDR3 spans 15 residues. V was cut by 5 bases and J by 1 base, with 12 bases left in between. In DNA form, the CDR3 reads TGTGCCAGTAGTCCCCAGGGGAGGTCCTACAATGAGCAGTTCTTC. Its translation: CASSPQGRSYNEQFF.

This clonotype occurred a few times. The chain carries TRBV20-1 and TRBJ2-3; 7 positions match TRBD1. J gave up 1 base and V 4 bases, and 2 bases lay outside the gene matches. The CDR3 runs 13 residues. The germline CDR1 and CDR2 sequences are DFQATT and SNEGSKA (reference sequence). The CDR3 reads CSATGQGTDTQYF. In nucleotides, the CDR3 is TGCAGTGCTACCGGACAGGGCACAGATACGCAGTATTTT.

This clonotype was seen a handful of times. This chain joins TRBV15 and TRBJ2-5, with 10 nucleotides matching TRBD1. CDR3 length equals 15 residues. Germline values: CDR1 LNHNV, CDR2 YYDKDF (reference sequence). V lost 3 bases, J lost 5 bases, and 6 bases stayed unmatched. CDR3 region: CATSRRDRGDETQYF. The DNA of the CDR3 is TGTGCCACCAGCAGGAGGGACAGGGGAGACGAGACCCAGTACTTC.

This clonotype was counted many times. The chain couples TRBV5-6 to TRBJ1-4; possibly TRBD1 for D (5 bases). V was cut by 2 bases and J by 7 bases, with 15 bases left in between. The CDR3 consists of 15 residues. Germline V CDR1 and CDR2: SGHDT, YYEEEE. The CDR3 DNA is TGTGCCAGCAGCTTCTTATCCAGGGACGGTGAAAAACTGTTTTTT. It encodes CASSFLSRDGEKLFF.

This chain joins TRBV6-5 and TRBJ2-7; no firm D call. The CDR3 loop spans 15 amino acids. Trimming removed 8 bases at V and 0 bases at J, with 17 bases between. From germline, CDR1 is MNHEY and CDR2 SVGAGI. CDR3 in amino acids: CASGPRSSSSYEQYV. The CDR3 region has the DNA TGTGCCAGCGGACCGCGTTCCTCCAGCTCCTACGAGCAGTACGTC.

This clonotype was detected a few times. The chain joins TRBV6-5 to TRBJ1-2; TRBD1 is a possible D gene (6 bases). Germline V gene data show CDR1 as MNHEY and CDR2 as SVGAGI. The V end was cut by 8 bases, the J end by 6 bases, with 13 bases between. The CDR3 is 12 residues long. In DNA form, the CDR3 reads TGTGCCAGCGGGGGCTGGGGTGATGGCTACACCTTC. This codes for CASGGWGDGYTF.

This clonotype was observed a few times. CDR3 sequence reads: CATSRDRERFTDTQYF. CDR3 sequence (DNA): TGTGCCACCAGCAGAGATAGGGAGCGGTTCACAGATACGCAGTATTTT. The chain recombines TRBV15 with TRBJ2-3, with D perhaps TRBD2 (5 bases). CDR1 and CDR2 (germline): LNHNV, YYDKDF (reference sequence). This CDR3 contains 16 residues. Trimming left V 0 bases short and J 2 bases short, with 12 bases between.

Here the CDR3 reads CSVDPGHTEAFF. CDR3 coding DNA: TGCAGCGTTGACCCGGGGCACACTGAAGCTTTCTTT. The chain combines TRBV29-1 with TRBJ1-1; D might be TRBD1 (5 bases). Germline loops: CDR1 SQVTM, CDR2 ANQGSEA. The CDR3 is 12 residues long. Between the trimmed V and J ends, which lost 3 bases and 3 bases, there was a span of 8 bases.

CDR3 protein: CSARDRRAQMNTEAFF. Here the CDR3 DNA reads TGCAGTGCTAGAGATCGAAGGGCCCAGATGAACACTGAAGCTTTCTTT. The V gene is TRBV20-1, the J gene TRBJ1-1; D gene unclear. The germline V gene encodes CDR1 DFQATT and CDR2 SNEGSKA (reference sequence). Between the trimmed V and J ends, which lost 0 bases and 0 bases, there was a span of 14 bases. The CDR3 is 16 amino acids.

This clonotype was recorded a few times. This chain uses TRBV4-3 with TRBJ2-3; TRBD2 might be the D (5 bases). The CDR3 totals 17 residues. CDR1 is LGHNA, CDR2 YSLEER, per germline. V was shortened by 2 bases and J by 2 bases, with 17 bases between the two germline ends. CDR3 sequence (DNA): TGCGCCAGCAGCCAAAGCTCGGGGTGGCCTAACACAGATACGCAGTATTTT. Translation: CASSQSSGWPNTDTQYF.

This clonotype turned up a few times. CDR3 sequence: CASSQAGGVDEQYF. CDR3 bases: TGTGCCAGCAGCCAGGCTGGGGGGGTGGACGAGCAGTACTTC. The genes are TRBV4-2 and TRBJ2-7, with TRBD2 matching 7 bases. CDR1 LGHNA and CDR2 YNFKEQ come from the germline V gene. This CDR3 is built from 14 residues. V dropped 3 bases and J dropped 5; count of bases not matched to a gene: 7.